One and the same sample provided the 3 T cell receptor beta chains below, sequenced in a study of blood T cell repertoires in COVID-19. Sequencing was performed with immunoSEQ multiplex PCR; in TCRdb, only in-frame clones are kept and a portion is missing. The sample lists around 250,000 clones; approximately 87% were seen once. Input material: peripheral blood. The receptors were sampled from a man in his sixties who had recovered from COVID-19.

V is TRBV2 and J is TRBJ1-6, with D unresolved. V lost 3 bases and J lost 8, with 11 bases in between. Germline values: CDR1 SNHLY, CDR2 FYNNEI. There are 14 residues in the CDR3. This CDR3 is CASSDGDVDSPLHF. As DNA, the CDR3 is TGTGCCAGCAGTGACGGGGATGTGGATTCACCCCTCCACTTT.

V and J are TRBV9 and TRBJ1-2; 9 bases align to TRBD1. The length of the CDR3 is 14 residues. The J segment lost 6 bases and the V segment lost 2 bases, leaving 5 bases of the junction unmatched. Germline V gives CDR1 SGDLS, CDR2 YYNGEE. The chain's CDR3 is CASSVTGGRDGYTF. The CDR3 DNA sequence: TGTGCCAGCAGCGTGACAGGGGGTCGGGATGGCTACACCTTC.

This clone was picked up a small number of times. The chain has TRBV5-4 and TRBJ2-1, with D uncertain. In germline, CDR1 is SGHNT, CDR2 YYREEE (reference sequence). Trimming took 0 bases from V and 0 from J, leaving 7 bases between them. The CDR3 consists of 15 residues. In DNA, the CDR3 is TGTGCCAGCAGCTTGGATTTGGCCTCCTACAATGAGCAGTTCTTC. This gives the protein CASSLDLASYNEQFF.